Presented here are 25 T cell receptor beta chains from one specimen sequenced in a study of blood T cell repertoires in COVID-19. Profiling relied on immunoSEQ multiplex PCR, and the TCRdb table lists in-frame clones only, not all of them. The data hold 150,000 to 250,000 clones, with about 80% observed a single time. Material for sequencing was PBMCs or T cells enriched from blood (not recorded which). These receptors all come from a man aged 35 to 55 who had recovered from COVID-19.

J is TRBJ1-4 and V is TRBV4-1; 11 bases fit TRBD1. The V gene end was trimmed by 4 bases and the J gene end by 7 bases; junction bases not matched to a gene: 5. The CDR3 runs to 15 residues. Looked up from germline, CDR1 is MGHRA and CDR2 is YSYEKL. In nucleotides, the CDR3 is TGCGCCAGCAGCCTCCGGACAGGGGGCGTTGAAAAACTGTTTTTT. It yields the protein CASSLRTGGVEKLFF.

CDR3 sequence: CASSEFPGGLGKLFF. The CDR3, as DNA: TGTGCCAGCAGTGAATTCCCAGGGGGGTTGGGGAAACTGTTTTTT. This chain links TRBV6-1 with TRBJ1-4; 7 positions agree with TRBD1. Germline V lookup: CDR1 MNHNS, CDR2 SASEGT. This CDR3 contains 15 residues. Germline trimming cut 2 bases from V and 11 bases from J; bases unmatched to any gene: 11.

The chain is built from TRBV10-3 and TRBJ1-3, with 7 bases identical to TRBD1. The CDR3 has 15 amino acids. CDR1 ENHRY and CDR2 SYGVKD come from the germline V gene. Trimming removed 10 bases from V and 0 bases from J; junction bases left unmatched: 9. Here the CDR3 DNA reads TGTGCCAGTCATACAGGGGTCCTCTCTGGAAACACCATATATTTT. Amino acid sequence: CASHTGVLSGNTIYF.

The gene calls are TRBV4-1 and TRBJ2-6; D may be TRBD2 (5 bases). CDR3 size: 17 residues. Germline V gene sequence: CDR1 MGHRA, CDR2 YSYEKL. Trimming removed 0 bases at V and 0 bases at J, with 9 bases between. CDR3 sequence (DNA): TGCGCCAGCAGCCAAGATCGGGAAGTCTCTGGGGCCAACGTCCTGACTTTC. It codes for CASSQDREVSGANVLTF.

This chain joins TRBV6-2 or TRBV6-3 and TRBJ1-2; 9 positions match TRBD1. The CDR3 length is 17 residues. Germline CDR1 reads MNHEY; CDR2 reads SVGEGT. The junction had 7 bases not matched to a gene; V was cut back by 0 bases and J by 2 bases. For the CDR3, the DNA is TGTGCCAGCAGTTACTCAGGCCACAGGGGGCGAAACTATGGCTACACCTTC. Its translation: CASSYSGHRGRNYGYTF.

The chain combines TRBV5-4 with TRBJ1-2, with D hard to call. Trimming took off 0 bases at V and 1 base at J, with 13 bases between the two ends. There are 16 residues in the CDR3. Germline CDR1 and CDR2: SGHNT and YYREEE (reference sequence). The CDR3 nucleotides read TGTGCCAGCAGCTTGGAAGTAGAGGCCCTTAACTATGGCTACACCTTC. Translation gives CASSLEVEALNYGYTF.

The sample holds one count of this clone. The chain combines TRBV29-1 with TRBJ2-3, with D hard to call. CDR1 is SQVTM and CDR2 is ANQGSEA in the germline V gene. CDR3 length equals 13 residues. V was cut by 3 bases and J by 0 bases, with 7 bases left in between. This chain's CDR3 is CSVDRSSTDTQYF. CDR3 nucleotide sequence: TGCAGCGTTGACAGGTCTAGCACAGATACGCAGTATTTT.

The chain has TRBV27 and TRBJ2-3; 8 nucleotides align to TRBD1. The CDR3 length is 20 residues. V was clipped by 2 bases and J by 5 bases; unmatched bases: 21. The germline CDR1 and CDR2 sequences are MNHEY and SMNVEV (reference sequence). The CDR3 DNA sequence: TGTGCCAGCAGTTTAGAGGGCAGGGGGCGGGTCGCTATTTGGAAAGATACGCAGTATTTT. This sequence encodes CASSLEGRGRVAIWKDTQYF.

About this clone itself: This sample also contains other DNA sequences that code for the same CDR3. The J gene is TRBJ1-1, the V gene TRBV14; D remains unclear. This CDR3 is 14 amino acids long. V shed 1 base and J shed 3 bases, with 9 bases lying between them. Germline CDR1 and CDR2: SGHDN and FVKESK. In DNA, the CDR3 is TGTGCCAGCAGCCAAGCAGGAAGGTACACTGAAGCTTTCTTT. Its translation: CASSQAGRYTEAFF.

The CDR3 spells CSAGGVNGYTF. DNA for the CDR3: TGCAGTGCTGGCGGGGTGAATGGCTACACCTTC. The J gene is TRBJ1-2, the V gene TRBV20-1; D is uncertain. The germline V and J ends were trimmed by 5 bases and 6 bases, with 10 bases remaining between them. Germline V gene lookup returns CDR1 DFQATT and CDR2 SNEGSKA (reference sequence). CDR3 length: 11 residues.

This chain joins TRBV4-1 and TRBJ2-7; TRBD2 aligns across 9 bases. V shed 1 base and J 2 bases; nucleotides not matched to a gene: 6. Germline V gene sequence: CDR1 MGHRA, CDR2 YSYEKL. The CDR3 is made up of 16 amino acids. CDR3 DNA: TGCGCCAGCAGCCAAGCGACTAGCGGATTCCCCTACGAGCAGTACTTC. Translated: CASSQATSGFPYEQYF.

This chain links TRBV10-3 with TRBJ1-3; 7 bases align to TRBD1. CDR1 and CDR2 from the germline V gene are ENHRY and SYGVKD. The J segment lost 2 bases and the V segment lost 6 bases, leaving 4 bases of the junction unmatched. The CDR3 extends over 14 amino acids. The chain's CDR3 is CAIRAGTAGNTIYF. The CDR3 coding sequence is TGTGCCATCAGGGCGGGGACAGCTGGAAACACCATATATTTT.

The rearrangement uses TRBV4-1 and TRBJ1-6; weak D call: TRBD1 (6 bases). The CDR3 is 17 residues long. V lost 1 base and J lost 7, with 17 bases in between. CDR1 MGHRA and CDR2 YSYEKL come from the germline V gene. The CDR3: CASSQVPLEGENSPLHF. The DNA for the CDR3 is TGCGCCAGCAGCCAAGTTCCCCTAGAGGGGGAAAATTCACCCCTCCACTTT.

As regards this clone: One end of the junction fails to match germline, which may point to a read error. J is TRBJ2-7 and V is TRBV13; the match to TRBD1 covers 7 bases. The CDR3 spans 13 residues. Germline values: CDR1 PRHDT, CDR2 FYEKMQ (reference sequence). The DNA for the CDR3 is TGTGCCAGCAGCCTAGGGACAGCCAACGAGCAGTACTTC. Translating it yields CASSLGTANEQYF.

This rearrangement joins TRBV7-2 to TRBJ1-5; 7 nucleotides line up with TRBD1. Germline CDR1 SGHTA, CDR2 FQGNSA. This CDR3 contains 14 residues. After removal of 5 bases from V and 6 bases from J, the junction contained 7 bases not matched to a gene. CDR3 loop: CASSTDRISQPQHF. CDR3 in DNA: TGTGCCAGCAGCACGGACAGGATCAGTCAGCCCCAGCATTTT.

J is TRBJ1-5 and V is TRBV18; the D gene is possibly TRBD1 (5 bases). The length of the CDR3 is 15 residues. Trimming pared 1 base from V and 3 bases from J, leaving 10 bases between. Germline CDR1 is KGHSH and CDR2 is LQKENI. The CDR3 reads CASSPLRGVNQPQHF. CDR3 sequence (DNA): TGTGCCAGCTCACCACTCCGGGGGGTCAATCAGCCCCAGCATTTT.

The gene calls are TRBV1 and TRBJ2-1; the D call in the table, TRBD2, was not verified against the DNA. TRBV1 is shown as a pseudogene. CDR3 length: 18 amino acids. The CDR3 loop is CTSSQNNPGLDHPGEQFF. The CDR3 DNA sequence: TGCACCAGCAGCCAAAACAATCCGGGACTAGATCACCCAGGTGAGCAGTTCTTC.

The J gene is TRBJ1-2, the V gene TRBV18; 10 nucleotides match TRBD1. This CDR3 is built from 15 residues. V shed 3 bases, J shed 7 bases, and the junction held 8 bases outside the gene matches. Germline lookup yields CDR1 KGHSH and CDR2 LQKENI. Here the CDR3 DNA reads TGTGCCAGCTCACCCAGCCCGGGACAGGGGACTGGCTACACCTTC. Protein sequence: CASSPSPGQGTGYTF. The full variable domain, its missing parts supplied by reference TRBV18 and TRBJ1-2, is NAGVMQNPRHLVRRRGQEARLRCSPMKGHSHVYWYRQLPEEGLKFMVYLQKENIIDESGMPKERFSAEFPKEGPSILRIQQVVRGDSAAYFCASSPSPGQGTGYTFGSGTRLTVV.

This clone has a handful of counts. This rearrangement joins TRBV29-1 to TRBJ1-2; TRBD1 aligns across 8 bases. The CDR3 length is 12 residues. J was trimmed by 8 bases and V by 6 bases; bases with no gene match: 8. Per germline, CDR1 SQVTM and CDR2 ANQGSEA. CDR3 nucleotide sequence: TGCAGCGTCACAACAGGGGGTCGGGGCTACACCTTC. Translating gives CSVTTGGRGYTF.

The V call is TRBV30, the J call TRBJ1-2; 8 nucleotides align to TRBD1. The CDR3 spans 13 residues. Trimming cost V 8 bases and J 1 base; bases outside gene matches: 6. CDR1 and CDR2 from the germline V gene are GTSNPN and SVGIG (reference sequence). Here the CDR3 DNA reads TGTGCCCAAGGGACAGGAGTTAACTATGGCTACACCTTC. This codes for CAQGTGVNYGYTF.

The chain is built from TRBV15 and TRBJ2-1; 15 bases match TRBD2. CDR3 length: 16 amino acids. Germline V gives CDR1 LNHNV, CDR2 YYDKDF (reference sequence). The V gene end was trimmed by 1 base and the J gene end by 10 bases; junction bases not matched to a gene: 5. Written as DNA, the CDR3 is TGTGCCACCAGCAGAGGAGGGACTAGCGGGGGGTACGAGCAGTTCTTC. Translated, it gives CATSRGGTSGGYEQFF.

This chain uses TRBV5-1 with TRBJ2-2, with a tentative D call TRBD1 (6 bases). Germline CDR1 and CDR2: SGHRS and YFSETQ. This CDR3 contains 18 residues. V gave up 4 bases and J gave up 3 bases, with 22 bases separating them. This CDR3 reads CASSGRVGDKSHTGELFF. CDR3 nucleotide sequence: TGCGCCAGCAGCGGGAGAGTGGGGGACAAATCCCACACCGGGGAGCTGTTTTTT.

The chain has TRBV7-8 and TRBJ2-7; TRBD1 matches 8 bases. V was pared by 1 base and J by 6 bases, with 5 bases of the junction left unmatched. Germline assignment: CDR1 SGHVS and CDR2 FQNEAQ. This CDR3 has 14 residues. The CDR3 bases are TGTGCCAGCAGCTTAGGGACAGGGAACAGCGAGCAGTACTTC. It translates to CASSLGTGNSEQYF. Drawing the rest from reference TRBV7-8 and TRBJ2-7, the complete variable domain is GAGVSQSPRYKVAKRGQDVALRCDPISGHVSLFWYQQALGQGPEFLTYFQNEAQLDKSGLPSDRFFAERPEGSVSTLKIQRTQQEDSAVYLCASSLGTGNSEQYFGPGTRLTVT.

This chain links TRBV5-5 with TRBJ1-1; possibly TRBD1 for D (6 bases). Per germline, CDR1 SGHKS and CDR2 YYEKEE (reference sequence). The V and J ends lost 3 bases and 5 bases respectively, with 11 bases between them. The CDR3 is 13 residues long. CDR3 nucleotide sequence: TGTGCCAGCAGCTCCCGAGGGGGAACTGAAGCTTTCTTT. Residues: CASSSRGGTEAFF.

V usage is TRBV5-1 and J usage is TRBJ2-2; 9 bases agree with TRBD1. The germline V gene encodes CDR1 SGHRS and CDR2 YFSETQ. J lost 1 base, V lost 7 bases, and 8 bases had no gene match. The CDR3 has 16 amino acids. The CDR3: CASSLMGQGNTGELFF. Written as DNA, the CDR3 is TGCGCCAGCTCGCTTATGGGACAGGGGAACACCGGGGAGCTGTTTTTT.